This T cell receptor beta chain was found in a study of blood T cell repertoires in COVID-19. Study-level background: Both acute and convalescent COVID-19 samples were obtained from the United States, Italy and Spain.

This table comes from immunoSEQ multiplex PCR, and its TCRdb copy is limited to in-frame clones, with some not included. The table lists 410,000 or so clones, around 89% of them singletons, with approximately 1.5% in the top ten. This clone has only one observation. The CDR3 is made up of 13 amino acids. The ends were cut back, 2 bases at V and 6 bases at J, with 10 bases in the middle. Germline CDR1 MNHNS, CDR2 SASEGT. What was sequenced was peripheral blood. The chain couples TRBV6-1 to TRBJ1-2; D might be TRBD1 (6 bases). The TCR was taken from a woman in her thirties or forties with COVID-19, enrolled during active disease. CDR3 bases: TGTGCCAGCAGTGAATCAGGGGCCCATGGCTACACCTTC. It translates to CASSESGAHGYTF.